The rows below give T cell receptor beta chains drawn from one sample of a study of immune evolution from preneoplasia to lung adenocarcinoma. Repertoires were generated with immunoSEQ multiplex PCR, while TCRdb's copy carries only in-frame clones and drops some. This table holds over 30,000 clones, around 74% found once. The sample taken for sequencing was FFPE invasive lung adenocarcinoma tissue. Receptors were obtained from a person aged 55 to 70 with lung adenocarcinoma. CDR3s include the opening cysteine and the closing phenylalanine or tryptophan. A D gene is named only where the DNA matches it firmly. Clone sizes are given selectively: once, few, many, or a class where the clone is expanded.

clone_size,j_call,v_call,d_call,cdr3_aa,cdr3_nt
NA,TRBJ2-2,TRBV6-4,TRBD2,CASRPEAGIGELFF,TGTGCCAGCAGGCCTGAAGCGGGAATCGGGGAGCTGTTTTTT
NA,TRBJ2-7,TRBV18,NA,CASSPDTAGEQYF,TGTGCCAGCTCACCGGACACTGCGGGTGAGCAGTACTTC
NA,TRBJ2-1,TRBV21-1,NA,CASSIRLAGVVNEQFF,TGTGCCAGCAGCATCAGACTAGCGGGAGTGGTCAATGAGCAGTTCTTC
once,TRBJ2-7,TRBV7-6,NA,CASSLDFQGDEQYF,TGTGCCAGCAGCTTAGATTTCCAAGGCGACGAGCAGTACTTC
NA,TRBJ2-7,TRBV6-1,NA,CASSEKQEPSDEQYF,TGTGCCAGCAGTGAAAAACAGGAACCTTCAGATGAGCAGTACTTC
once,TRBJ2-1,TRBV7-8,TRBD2,CASSFRLAGSSYNEQFF,TGTGCCAGCAGCTTCAGACTAGCGGGAAGCTCCTACAATGAGCAGTTCTTC
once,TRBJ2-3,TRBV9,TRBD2,CASSVGLAADTDTQYF,TGTGCCAGCAGCGTGGGACTAGCGGCTGACACAGATACGCAGTATTTT
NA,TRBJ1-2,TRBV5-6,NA,CASSLVRGFGYTF,TGTGCCAGCAGCTTGGTCCGGGGCTTTGGCTACACCTTC
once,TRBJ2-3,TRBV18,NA,CASSLQVTVDTQYF,TGTGCCAGCTCACTACAGGTCACAGTTGATACGCAGTATTTT
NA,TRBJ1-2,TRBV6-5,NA,CASSYLGQGSDGYTF,TGTGCCAGCAGTTATTTAGGTCAGGGTTCGGATGGCTACACCTTC
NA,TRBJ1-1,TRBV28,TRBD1,CASRQGASYTEAFF,TGTGCCAGCAGACAGGGGGCCTCTTACACTGAAGCTTTCTTT
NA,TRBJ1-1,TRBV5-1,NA,CASSLVGQNTEAFF,TGCGCCAGCAGCTTGGTGGGACAGAACACTGAAGCTTTCTTT
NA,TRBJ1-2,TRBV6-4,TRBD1,CASSLPYRGNYGYTF,TGTGCCAGCAGTTTACCCTACAGGGGGAACTATGGCTACACCTTC
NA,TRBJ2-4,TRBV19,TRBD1,CASSGRSGTGRNIQYF,TGTGCCAGTAGTGGCCGATCCGGGACAGGACGAAACATTCAGTACTTC